This T cell receptor beta chain was obtained from a study of radiotherapy plus CTLA-4 blockade in lung cancer. Study as a whole: Patients showed objective responses in roughly 19% of cases and disease control in approximately 28%.

Produced via immunoSEQ multiplex PCR; TCRdb's table is partial and in-frame only. The data contain roughly 53,000 clones, around 80% of them singletons. The germline CDR1 and CDR2 sequences are SGHRS and YFSETQ. Trimming removed 3 bases from V and 4 bases from J; junction bases left unmatched: 9. The CDR3 is made up of 15 amino acids. The sample here was peripheral blood, taken from a patient treated with radiotherapy plus ipilimumab. The sequence was collected from a human donor with non-small cell lung cancer who had a partial response to radiotherapy plus ipilimumab. V and J are TRBV5-1 and TRBJ1-1; TRBD1 aligns across 7 bases. The CDR3 is CASSSLGGEGTEAFF. The CDR3 nucleotides are TGCGCCAGCAGCTCGTTAGGGGGCGAAGGCACTGAAGCTTTCTTT.